Listed below are T cell receptor beta chains from one sample, sequenced in a study of CD8 T cell repertoires and HIV-1 epitope variants. Measured with immunoSEQ multiplex PCR; TCRdb has only the in-frame clones, and not every one. The sample gives over 5,000 clones, 60% to 80% of which show up once; about 40% is in the top ten. Their target antigens are unknown. Sequencing was carried out using cultured CD8+ T cells derived from PBMCs. These receptors were taken from a male donor with HIV. Each CDR3 is given with its conserved first and last residue. D genes are given only for firm matches. Part of the rows lack a size; the others show once, few, many or a class for expanded clones.

CDR3aa: CASSTDRENIQYF
CDR3nt: TGTGCCAGCAGCACCGACAGGGAAAACATTCAGTACTTC
v_gene: TRBV9
j_gene: TRBJ2-4
abundance: NA
d_gene: TRBD1

CDR3aa: CASSSPTSGGTDTQYF
CDR3nt: TGTGCCAGCAGTTCACCAACTAGCGGGGGCACAGATACGCAGTATTTT
v_gene: TRBV27
j_gene: TRBJ2-3
abundance: NA
d_gene: TRBD2

CDR3aa: CASSGGQGIHQPQHF
CDR3nt: TGTGCCAGCAGTGGGGGGCAGGGGATACATCAGCCCCAGCATTTT
v_gene: TRBV6-5
j_gene: TRBJ1-5
abundance: medium-sized
d_gene: NA

CDR3aa: CASSFPSLDPTYEQYF
CDR3nt: TGTGCCAGCAGTTTTCCATCCCTTGACCCAACCTACGAGCAGTACTTC
v_gene: TRBV28
j_gene: TRBJ2-7
abundance: NA
d_gene: NA

CDR3aa: CSVDSSYNEQFF
CDR3nt: TGCAGCGTTGATAGTTCCTACAATGAGCAGTTCTTC
v_gene: TRBV29-1
j_gene: TRBJ2-1
abundance: once
d_gene: NA

CDR3aa: CASSFISGSEAYNEQFF
CDR3nt: TGCGCCAGCAGCTTTATAAGCGGGAGCGAGGCTTACAATGAGCAGTTCTTC
v_gene: TRBV5-1
j_gene: TRBJ2-1
abundance: NA
d_gene: TRBD2

CDR3aa: CASSVGQAYNSPLHF
CDR3nt: TGTGCCAGCAGCGTAGGACAGGCCTATAATTCACCCCTCCACTTT
v_gene: TRBV9
j_gene: TRBJ1-6
abundance: NA
d_gene: NA

CDR3aa: CASSGPTGGDQPQHF
CDR3nt: TGTGCCAGCAGTGGGCCGACAGGCGGGGATCAGCCCCAGCATTTT
v_gene: TRBV2
j_gene: TRBJ1-5
abundance: NA
d_gene: NA

CDR3aa: CASRTRTGNSPLHF
CDR3nt: TGTGCCAGCAGGACCAGGACAGGGAATTCACCCCTCCACTTT
v_gene: TRBV5-8
j_gene: TRBJ1-6
abundance: NA
d_gene: TRBD1

CDR3aa: CATSGGVRNQPQHF
CDR3nt: TGTGCCACATCAGGGGGCGTTCGCAATCAGCCCCAGCATTTT
v_gene: TRBV6-5
j_gene: TRBJ1-5
abundance: few
d_gene: TRBD1

CDR3aa: CASSLAGYSNQPQHF
CDR3nt: TGTGCCAGCAGCTTAGCAGGATATAGCAATCAGCCCCAGCATTTT
v_gene: TRBV7-8
j_gene: TRBJ1-5
abundance: NA
d_gene: NA

CDR3aa: CASSGGRVNQPQHF
CDR3nt: TGTGCCAGCAGTGGGGGACGGGTTAATCAGCCCCAGCATTTT
v_gene: TRBV2
j_gene: TRBJ1-5
abundance: once
d_gene: NA

CDR3aa: CASSQETLGGYTF
CDR3nt: TGTGCCAGCAGCCAAGAGACGTTGGGGGGCTACACCTTC
v_gene: TRBV4-2
j_gene: TRBJ1-2
abundance: NA
d_gene: NA

CDR3aa: CASSSNPGTSGRSADTQYF
CDR3nt: TGCGCCAGCAGCTCAAATCCCGGGACTAGCGGGAGGTCCGCGGATACGCAGTATTTT
v_gene: TRBV5-1
j_gene: TRBJ2-3
abundance: NA
d_gene: TRBD2

CDR3aa: CASRPQGMNTEAFF
CDR3nt: TGTGCCAGCAGACCACAGGGAATGAACACTGAAGCTTTCTTT
v_gene: TRBV9
j_gene: TRBJ1-1
abundance: NA
d_gene: NA

CDR3aa: CAWSVEGNTEAFF
CDR3nt: TGTGCCTGGAGTGTAGAGGGAAACACTGAAGCTTTCTTT
v_gene: TRBV30
j_gene: TRBJ1-1
abundance: NA
d_gene: NA

CDR3aa: CASSRGTGNEQFF
CDR3nt: TGCGCCAGCAGCCGTGGGACAGGTAACGAGCAGTTCTTC
v_gene: TRBV5-1
j_gene: TRBJ2-1
abundance: few
d_gene: TRBD1

CDR3aa: CASTKLAGDPNEQFF
CDR3nt: TGCGCCAGCACCAAACTAGCGGGAGATCCGAATGAGCAGTTCTTC
v_gene: TRBV5-1
j_gene: TRBJ2-1
abundance: NA
d_gene: TRBD2

CDR3aa: CASSELGSFYGYTF
CDR3nt: TGTGCCAGCAGTGAATTGGGCAGTTTCTATGGCTACACCTTC
v_gene: TRBV25-1
j_gene: TRBJ1-2
abundance: NA
d_gene: NA

CDR3aa: CASSYSASSYEQYF
CDR3nt: TGTGCCAGCAGTTACTCGGCCAGTTCCTACGAGCAGTACTTC
v_gene: TRBV6-6
j_gene: TRBJ2-7
abundance: NA
d_gene: NA

CDR3aa: CAWSGTSTGRGTEAFF
CDR3nt: TGTGCCTGGAGTGGGACTTCGACAGGGCGTGGCACTGAAGCTTTCTTT
v_gene: TRBV30
j_gene: TRBJ1-1
abundance: few
d_gene: TRBD1

CDR3aa: CASSLSKGGNEQYF
CDR3nt: TGTGCCAGCAGCTTATCCAAAGGGGGGAACGAGCAGTACTTC
v_gene: TRBV11-2
j_gene: TRBJ2-7
abundance: NA
d_gene: NA

CDR3aa: CASIDRGLPEAFF
CDR3nt: TGTGCCAGTATAGACAGGGGGCTACCTGAAGCTTTCTTT
v_gene: TRBV19
j_gene: TRBJ1-1
abundance: NA
d_gene: TRBD1

CDR3aa: CASSLGGINTGELFF
CDR3nt: TGTGCCAGCAGCTTGGGGGGGATTAACACCGGGGAGCTGTTTTTT
v_gene: TRBV5-4
j_gene: TRBJ2-2
abundance: NA
d_gene: NA

CDR3aa: CASSYTGGEQYF
CDR3nt: TGTGCCAGCAGTTATACAGGGGGCGAGCAGTACTTC
v_gene: TRBV11-3
j_gene: TRBJ2-7
abundance: NA
d_gene: TRBD1

CDR3aa: CASKRGSTNEKLFF
CDR3nt: TGTGCCAGCAAACGGGGTTCAACTAATGAAAAACTGTTTTTT
v_gene: TRBV6-1
j_gene: TRBJ1-4
abundance: once
d_gene: NA

CDR3aa: CASSEQVPPNGGSPDTQYF
CDR3nt: TGTGCCAGCAGTGAACAGGTTCCCCCAAATGGTGGGTCGCCAGATACGCAGTATTTT
v_gene: TRBV6-1
j_gene: TRBJ2-3
abundance: NA
d_gene: NA